These T cell receptor beta chains were read from a single sample in a study of graft-versus-host responses after intestinal transplantation. Only in-frame clones appear in the TCRdb table, and some are missing; sequencing was by immunoSEQ multiplex PCR. The repertoire holds 80,000 to 100,000 clones, with 85% to 95% as singletons. No antigen is known for these receptors. Sequencing was performed on unstimulated CD8+ T cells sorted from spleen or lymph node cells, taken before transplant. The source is a human donor who was the organ donor for an intestinal transplant. Each CDR3 is given with its conserved first and last residue. A D gene is named only where the DNA matches it firmly. Clone size is shown for a subset of rows, as once, few, many or a class of expanded clone.

j_call,clone_size,d_call,v_call,cdr3_nt,cdr3_aa
TRBJ1-5,NA,NA,TRBV30,TGTGCCTGGAGTGAAGGGGATTATAGCAATCAGCCCCAGCATTTT,CAWSEGDYSNQPQHF
TRBJ1-5,once,NA,TRBV28,TGTGCCAGCAGTCCAGAGCCAGGACAGCTTAATCAGCCCCAGCATTTT,CASSPEPGQLNQPQHF
TRBJ2-3,once,NA,TRBV5-1,TGCGCCAGCAGCTTGGCAGGGGGCACAGATACGCAGTATTTT,CASSLAGGTDTQYF
TRBJ2-2,NA,TRBD2,TRBV6-1,TGTGCCAGCACAACGGGACTAACCACCGGGGAGCTGTTTTTT,CASTTGLTTGELFF
TRBJ1-1,few,TRBD1,TRBV16,TGTGCCAGCAGCAAGGGGGCACACACTGAAGCTTTCTTT,CASSKGAHTEAFF
TRBJ2-7,NA,NA,TRBV7-9,TGTGCCAGCAGCTTAGCTGCCAGCTCCTACGAGCAGTACTTC,CASSLAASSYEQYF
TRBJ2-1,NA,NA,TRBV6-6,TGTGCCAGCAGTTACGGCACCTCCTACAATGAGCAGTTCTTC,CASSYGTSYNEQFF
TRBJ2-7,once,NA,TRBV11-2,TGTGCCAGCAGCTTAGAGTTTACGGGGTCCCACGAGCAGTACTTC,CASSLEFTGSHEQYF
TRBJ1-3,NA,NA,TRBV28,TGTGCCAGCAGTTTTTGGGCACGGATTGGAAACACCATATATTTT,CASSFWARIGNTIYF
TRBJ1-5,NA,NA,TRBV19,TGTGCCAGTAGGCCAGGGTTGAGCAATCAGCCCCAGCATTTT,CASRPGLSNQPQHF
TRBJ2-7,NA,TRBD1,TRBV7-8,TGTGCCAGCAGCTTAGGACAGGGGCGAACCTACGAGCAGTACTTC,CASSLGQGRTYEQYF
TRBJ2-2,NA,TRBD2,TRBV29-1,TGCAGCGTTGGGGGCTTAGCGGGAGCTGGCACCGGGGAGCTGTTTTTT,CSVGGLAGAGTGELFF
TRBJ2-7,NA,NA,TRBV6-1,TGTGCCAGCAGTGATTGGCTTTTCGGGGGCGAGCAGTACTTC,CASSDWLFGGEQYF
TRBJ2-7,NA,TRBD1,TRBV7-8,TGTGCCAGCAGCTTAGCCGGGACAGCCTCCTACGAGCAGTACTTC,CASSLAGTASYEQYF
TRBJ2-7,NA,NA,TRBV11-3,TGTGCCAGCAGCTTAGGACAGGCTAAGCAGTACTTC,CASSLGQAKQYF